Each of the 21 T cell receptor beta chains below was sequenced from the same sample in a study of blood T cell repertoires in COVID-19. Repertoires were generated with immunoSEQ multiplex PCR, while TCRdb's copy carries only in-frame clones and drops some. The sample consists of 330,000 or so clones, more than 70% of them appearing once. Sequencing input: PBMCs or T cells enriched from blood (not recorded which). Every receptor here comes from a woman in her 30s who had been exposed to COVID-19.

The chain uses TRBV7-3 and TRBJ2-1; TRBD2 agrees at 14 bases. The V gene end was trimmed by 4 bases and the J gene end by 8 bases; junction bases not matched to a gene: 4. The CDR3 is 15 amino acids. Germline-derived CDR1 and CDR2 are SGHTA and FQGTGA. This chain's CDR3 is CASSSGLAGGYEQFF. In DNA form, the CDR3 reads TGTGCCAGCAGCTCAGGACTAGCGGGAGGCTATGAGCAGTTCTTC.

The gene calls are TRBV28 and TRBJ1-1; D gene uncertain. The CDR3 is 14 residues long. From germline, CDR1 is MDHEN and CDR2 SYDVKM. The V end lost 6 bases, the J end lost 2 bases, and 13 bases lay between the germline ends. The CDR3 loop reads CASSPLNYNTEAFF. The CDR3 DNA sequence: TGTGCCAGCAGCCCACTTAACTATAACACTGAAGCTTTCTTT.

The gene calls are TRBV30 and TRBJ1-2; tentative D call: TRBD1 (6 bases). Germline CDR1 reads GTSNPN; CDR2 reads SVGIG (reference sequence). V was pared by 2 bases and J by 8 bases, with 18 bases between. The CDR3 is made up of 14 amino acids. CDR3 protein: CAWSLQAEGVGYTF. Here the CDR3 DNA reads TGTGCCTGGAGTCTCCAGGCTGAGGGGGTGGGCTACACCTTC. Variable domain in full (rest from reference TRBV30 and TRBJ1-2): SQTIHQWPATLVQPVGSPLSLECTVEGTSNPNLYWYRQAAGRGLQLLFYSVGIGQISSEVPQNLSASRPQDRQFILSSKKLLLSDSGFYLCAWSLQAEGVGYTFGSGTRLTVV.

J is TRBJ2-7 and V is TRBV6-1, with TRBD2 matching over 8 bases. The CDR3 spans 13 residues. Germline loops: CDR1 MNHNS, CDR2 SASEGT. V lost 3 bases, J lost 2 bases, and 0 bases stayed unmatched. DNA for the CDR3: TGTGCCAGCAGTGAGGGACTAGCCTACGAGCAGTACTTC. It is translated as CASSEGLAYEQYF.

This clone was observed a few times. The V call is TRBV18, the J call TRBJ1-2; TRBD1 is a possible D gene (5 bases). Germline V gene data show CDR1 as KGHSH and CDR2 as LQKENI. The CDR3 sequence is 15 residues long. Deletions cut 4 bases from V and 4 bases from J, with 16 bases between. The CDR3 region is CASSRSGGDGYGYTF. DNA of the CDR3: TGTGCCAGCTCACGGTCGGGAGGGGATGGCTATGGCTACACCTTC.

The chain joins TRBV18 to TRBJ2-1, with TRBD2 matching 11 bases. The CDR3 runs to 16 residues. The ends lost 2 bases at V and 3 bases at J; junction bases unmatched: 3. Germline loops: CDR1 KGHSH, CDR2 LQKENI. The CDR3 coding sequence is TGTGCCAGCTCACCAACTAGCGGGAGTGGCTACAATGAGCAGTTCTTC. It translates to CASSPTSGSGYNEQFF.

The V call is TRBV11-2, the J call TRBJ1-1, with a weak D call TRBD1 (6 bases). Deletions cut 2 bases from V and 7 bases from J, with 11 bases between. The CDR3 totals 13 residues. CDR1 SGHAT and CDR2 FQNNGV come from the germline V gene. The CDR3 coding sequence is TGTGCCAGCAGCTTAATCAGGGGAATTGAAGCTTTCTTT. This sequence encodes CASSLIRGIEAFF.

The rearrangement uses TRBV6-5 and TRBJ2-7, with D perhaps matching TRBD2 (6 bases). Trimming pared 6 bases from V and 2 bases from J, leaving 14 bases between. In germline, CDR1 is MNHEY, CDR2 SVGAGI. This CDR3 is 14 amino acids long. CDR3 bases: TGTGCCAGCAGCCACACTAGCAGTACCTACGAGCAGTACTTC. Translated, it gives CASSHTSSTYEQYF.

This chain uses TRBV19 with TRBJ2-5; TRBD2 aligns across 8 bases. This CDR3 contains 15 residues. Losses at the gene ends were 5 bases for V and 7 bases for J; bases not matched to a gene: 12. Per the germline V gene, CDR1 is LNHDA and CDR2 is SQIVND (reference sequence). The chain's CDR3 is CASSPFTGGPGTQYF. The CDR3 nucleotides read TGTGCCAGTAGTCCCTTCACGGGAGGGCCGGGGACCCAGTACTTC.

To note about this clone: At the DNA level, this CDR3 is encoded by other sequences in the same sample as well. V gene TRBV27 combines with J gene TRBJ2-7, with D tentatively TRBD1 (5 bases). The V end was cut by 7 bases, the J end by 4 bases, with 14 bases between. Germline assignment: CDR1 MNHEY and CDR2 SMNVEV (reference sequence). The CDR3 totals 13 residues. CDR3 sequence reads: CASTLGQGYEQYF. The CDR3 coding sequence is TGTGCCAGCACCTTGGGGCAGGGATACGAGCAGTACTTC.

The chain employs TRBV6-5 and TRBJ2-4; D is possibly TRBD2 (6 bases). V shed 2 bases and J shed 9 bases, with 11 bases lying between them. Looked up from germline, CDR1 is MNHEY and CDR2 is SVGAGI. The CDR3 runs to 13 residues. The DNA for the CDR3 is TGTGCCAGCAGTTACGTGAAGGGAGGCATTCAGTACTTC. The encoded protein is CASSYVKGGIQYF.

The chain links TRBV28 to TRBJ1-2; possible D gene TRBD1, 6 bases. V gave up 6 bases and J gave up 2 bases, with 10 bases separating them. CDR1 and CDR2 from the germline V gene are MDHEN and SYDVKM. This CDR3 is 13 amino acids long. The CDR3 coding sequence is TGTGCCAGCAGCTGGACAGAGAACTATGGCTACACCTTC. Its protein is CASSWTENYGYTF.

This clone was seen a single time. This rearrangement joins TRBV19 to TRBJ1-2; D is perhaps TRBD1 (6 bases). The germline CDR1 and CDR2 sequences are LNHDA and SQIVND (reference sequence). V lost 5 bases to trimming and J lost 4 bases, with 17 bases between them. This CDR3 comprises 15 residues. CDR3 bases: TGTGCCAGTAGTGGATACAGGGAAGGCGGCTATGGCTACACCTTC. This translates into CASSGYREGGYGYTF.

This clone has only one observation. This chain joins TRBV6-4 and TRBJ1-1, with TRBD1 identical over 7 bases. CDR1 is MRHNA and CDR2 is SNTAGT in the germline V gene. This CDR3 has 17 amino acids. V was clipped by 5 bases and J by 5 bases; unmatched bases: 17. CDR3 DNA: TGTGCCAGCAGTTTGACAGGGATGGGGGCTGGGGGTACTGAAGCTTTCTTT. It codes for CASSLTGMGAGGTEAFF.

V gene TRBV15 combines with J gene TRBJ1-4; 7 positions agree with TRBD1. Germline CDR1 LNHNV, CDR2 YYDKDF (reference sequence). V lost 8 bases and J lost 7; bases outside the gene matches: 10. CDR3 length equals 14 residues. The CDR3 spells CATFNRGASEKLFF. CDR3 in DNA: TGTGCCACCTTTAACAGGGGAGCGAGTGAAAAACTGTTTTTT.

The chain combines TRBV6-5 with TRBJ1-1; D gene unclear. Trimming removed 4 bases from V and 1 base from J, with 7 bases in between. From germline, CDR1 is MNHEY and CDR2 SVGAGI. The CDR3 totals 13 residues. The CDR3 protein is CASSLIRNTEAFF. Here the CDR3 DNA reads TGTGCCAGCAGTTTAATCAGGAACACTGAAGCTTTCTTT.

The rearrangement uses TRBV2 and TRBJ2-1, with 8 bases matching TRBD1. The V segment lost 6 bases and the J segment 5 bases; nucleotides outside the gene matches: 9. This CDR3 region has 15 residues. Germline CDR1 and CDR2: SNHLY and FYNNEI. CDR3 nucleotide sequence: TGTGCCAGCAGGGTAAGGGACAGGCAGAACAATGAGCAGTTCTTC. This translates into CASRVRDRQNNEQFF.

The rearrangement joins TRBV11-2 to TRBJ1-6; TRBD1 might be the D (5 bases). Between the trimmed V and J ends, which lost 5 bases and 4 bases, there was a span of 12 bases. This CDR3 contains 15 residues. CDR1 is SGHAT, CDR2 FQNNGV, per germline. CDR3 amino acids: CASSHRQTYNSPLHF. In nucleotides, the CDR3 is TGTGCCAGCAGCCATCGACAGACTTATAATTCACCCCTCCACTTT.

The chain employs TRBV12-3 or TRBV12-4 and TRBJ1-1, with D maybe TRBD1 (5 bases). The CDR3 is made up of 11 amino acids. The V gene lost 7 bases and the J gene lost 7 bases, with 10 bases spanning the gap. The CDR3 loop reads CASIRQGEAFF. The CDR3 region has the DNA TGTGCCAGCATCCGCCAGGGTGAAGCTTTCTTT.

The DNA of the CDR3 is TGTGCCAGCAGTCCTGGACAGGGGCGGACTGAAGCTTTCTTT. The encoded protein is CASSPGQGRTEAFF. This sequence joins TRBV27 and TRBJ1-1, with TRBD1 matching over 9 bases. Trimming at V came to 5 bases and at J to 5 bases, leaving 6 bases not matched to a gene. This CDR3 contains 14 residues. The germline V gene encodes CDR1 MNHEY and CDR2 SMNVEV (reference sequence).

The genes are TRBV4-2 and TRBJ2-1, with D possibly TRBD2 on 5 matching bases. The V end lost 4 bases, the J end lost 5 bases, and 15 bases lay between the germline ends. This CDR3 has 15 residues. Germline V CDR1 and CDR2: LGHNA, YNFKEQ. Here the CDR3 DNA reads TGTGCCAGCAGCCTCGACCCGGACTCGAACAATGAGCAGTTCTTC. As protein: CASSLDPDSNNEQFF.